This entry lists 30 T cell receptor beta chains sequenced from one sample in a study of blood T cell repertoires in COVID-19. TCRdb keeps only in-frame clones here, not all; method: immunoSEQ multiplex PCR. The sample records fewer than 200,000 clones, 74% being singletons. Input material: peripheral blood. The source is a woman aged 80 or over with acute or convalescent COVID-19.

This rearrangement joins TRBV5-1 to TRBJ2-3; TRBD2 is a possible D gene (5 bases). Trimming stripped 0 bases from V and 3 bases from J, with 5 bases between. The germline V gene has CDR1 SGHRS and CDR2 YFSETQ. There are 13 residues in the CDR3. The CDR3 loop reads CASSLAGTDTQYF. The DNA for the CDR3 is TGCGCCAGCAGCTTGGCGGGGACAGATACGCAGTATTTT. The full variable domain, completed using reference TRBV5-1 and TRBJ2-3, is KAGVTQTPRYLIKTRGQQVTLSCSPISGHRSVSWYQQTPGQGLQFLFEYFSETQRNKGNFPGRFSGRQFSNSRSEMNVSTLELGDSALYLCASSLAGTDTQYFGPGTRLTVL.

The chain joins TRBV5-1 to TRBJ2-5; D may be TRBD2 (5 bases). Germline V gene sequence: CDR1 SGHRS, CDR2 YFSETQ. The V and J ends lost 0 bases and 0 bases respectively, with 12 bases between them. CDR3 length equals 16 residues. The DNA of the CDR3 is TGCGCCAGCAGCTTGGGAAGCGGAGCTCACCAAGAGACCCAGTACTTC. This translates into CASSLGSGAHQETQYF.

This clone was counted a single time. J is TRBJ2-3 and V is TRBV7-9, with 10 bases that match TRBD2. The junction had 19 bases not matched to a gene; V was cut back by 1 base and J by 9 bases. Per germline, CDR1 SEHNR and CDR2 FQNEAQ (reference sequence). The CDR3 contains 19 residues. CDR3 DNA: TGTGCCAGCAGCTTAGAAGCGGGAGGGAAGTGGACCCGACGAAAGACGCAGTATTTT. Amino acids: CASSLEAGGKWTRRKTQYF.

The chain is built from TRBV10-2 and TRBJ2-1; 12 bases are a match to TRBD2. With V trimmed by 2 bases and J by 5 bases, 13 bases remained unmatched. Germline V lookup: CDR1 WSHSY, CDR2 SAAADI. The CDR3 is 19 residues long. This CDR3 reads CASSEPTRTLAGGNNEQFF. CDR3 nucleotide sequence: TGCGCCAGCAGTGAGCCGACCCGGACACTAGCGGGAGGCAACAATGAGCAGTTCTTC.

In nucleotides, the CDR3 is TGTGCCAGCAGCCCCCCCCGACTAGCGGGAGGGCAAGGAGAGACCCAGTACTTC. It is translated as CASSPPRLAGGQGETQYF. This chain joins TRBV6-2 or TRBV6-3 and TRBJ2-5; 14 bases match TRBD2. The CDR3 contains 18 residues. Germline assignment: CDR1 MNHEY and CDR2 SVGEGT. The V and J ends lost 6 bases and 4 bases, in that order; junction bases with no gene match: 13.

The chain carries TRBV30 and TRBJ2-5, with D unresolved. This CDR3 has 13 amino acids. The V and J ends lost 2 bases and 0 bases respectively, with 7 bases between them. Germline values: CDR1 GTSNPN, CDR2 SVGIG (reference sequence). The CDR3 region has the DNA TGTGCCTGGAGTACGAGTTACCAAGAGACCCAGTACTTC. Encoded protein: CAWSTSYQETQYF.

The J gene is TRBJ2-2, the V gene TRBV7-9, with 8 bases identical to TRBD1. Per germline, CDR1 SEHNR and CDR2 FQNEAQ (reference sequence). The CDR3 totals 14 residues. The V and J ends lost 5 bases and 3 bases, in that order; junction bases with no gene match: 2. The CDR3 DNA reads as TGTGCCAGCAGCCCGACAGGGGACACCGGGGAGCTGTTTTTT. Its translation: CASSPTGDTGELFF.

The rearrangement links TRBV6-2 or TRBV6-3 to TRBJ1-1; D gene uncertain. The CDR3 sequence is 13 residues long. Trimming took off 0 bases at V and 11 bases at J, with 13 bases between the two ends. From germline, CDR1 is MNHEY and CDR2 SVGEGT. The chain's CDR3 is CASSYSGGERAFF. CDR3 nucleotide sequence: TGTGCCAGCAGTTACTCAGGTGGGGAGAGGGCTTTCTTT.

This rearrangement joins TRBV4-1 to TRBJ2-1, with D possibly TRBD1 on 5 matching bases. This CDR3 region has 16 residues. Germline V gene sequence: CDR1 MGHRA, CDR2 YSYEKL. Trimming took off 0 bases at V and 9 bases at J, with 18 bases between the two ends. The CDR3 region is CASSQDSRGHLSEQFF. In DNA form, the CDR3 reads TGCGCCAGCAGCCAAGATTCGCGCGGACATCTCTCTGAGCAGTTCTTC.

The sample holds one count of this clone. V is TRBV18 and J is TRBJ2-5; the D is unclear. Germline CDR1 and CDR2: KGHSH and LQKENI. This CDR3 has 15 amino acids. The V and J ends lost 3 bases and 1 base respectively, with 12 bases between them. This chain's CDR3 is CASSPALQFQETQYF. For the CDR3, the DNA is TGTGCCAGCTCACCGGCGTTACAGTTCCAAGAGACCCAGTACTTC.

This clone was found many times. The rearrangement uses TRBV7-2 and TRBJ1-3; no reliable D call. Germline CDR1 and CDR2: SGHTA and FQGNSA. This CDR3 region has 14 residues. V gave up 2 bases and J gave up 0 bases, with 5 bases separating them. CDR3 bases: TGTGCCAGCAGCTTAATCAGCTCTGGAAACACCATATATTTT. Translation: CASSLISSGNTIYF.

The J gene is TRBJ1-5, the V gene TRBV28, with unresolved D. Germline-derived CDR1 and CDR2 are MDHEN and SYDVKM. CDR3 size: 14 residues. Trimming left V 3 bases short and J 6 bases short, with 12 bases between. CDR3 nucleotides: TGTGCCAGCAGTTTTCAGTCGGGTTCTCAGCCCCAGCATTTT. Its protein is CASSFQSGSQPQHF. Full variable domain (remainder filled in from reference TRBV28 and TRBJ1-5): DVKVTQSSRYLVKRTGEKVFLECVQDMDHENMFWYRQDPGLGLRLIYFSYDVKMKEKGDIPEGYSVSREKKERFSLILESASTNQTSMYLCASSFQSGSQPQHFGDGTRLSIL.

V and J are TRBV11-3 and TRBJ2-1, with TRBD2 as a possible D gene (5 bases). The CDR3 sequence is 18 residues long. Trimming left V 2 bases short and J 8 bases short, with 25 bases between. Germline CDR1 is SGHNT and CDR2 is YENEEA. The CDR3: CASSLTRFQVIGEYEQFF. In DNA, the CDR3 is TGTGCCAGCAGCTTAACCCGATTCCAGGTTATCGGGGAGTATGAGCAGTTCTTC.

This rearrangement joins TRBV29-1 to TRBJ1-1; possibly TRBD1 for D (6 bases). Germline-derived CDR1 and CDR2 are SQVTM and ANQGSEA. With 7 bases removed from V and 3 bases from J, the gap between germline ends came to 18 bases. CDR3 length: 14 residues. The CDR3 sequence is CSGRTVLGDTEAFF. For the CDR3, the DNA is TGCAGCGGGAGGACAGTCCTCGGTGACACTGAAGCTTTCTTT.

The chain uses TRBV11-2 and TRBJ2-7; no reliable D call. The CDR3 contains 14 residues. CDR1 is SGHAT and CDR2 is FQNNGV in the germline V gene. The ends were cut back, 7 bases at V and 5 bases at J, with 18 bases in the middle. The CDR3 DNA is TGTGCCAGCACCCCAATGGGCGCCGTCAACGAGCAGTACTTC. This gives the protein CASTPMGAVNEQYF.

CDR3 loop: CASSPSQTIPKQFF. Written as DNA, the CDR3 is TGTGCCAGCAGCCCGTCTCAGACTATCCCAAAGCAGTTCTTC. The V and J genes are TRBV7-9 and TRBJ2-1; a possible D gene is TRBD2 (5 bases). Trimming took off 5 bases at V and 11 bases at J, with 19 bases between the two ends. The length of the CDR3 is 14 residues. Looked up from germline, CDR1 is SEHNR and CDR2 is FQNEAQ (reference sequence).

The chain carries TRBV28 and TRBJ1-2; TRBD1 matches at 7 bases. Germline V gene lookup returns CDR1 MDHEN and CDR2 SYDVKM. The V and J ends lost 5 bases and 2 bases, in that order; junction bases with no gene match: 8. This CDR3 has 15 residues. The CDR3 coding sequence is TGTGCCAGCAGTACAACCTCGACAGGGAACTATGGCTACACCTTC. Amino acid sequence: CASSTTSTGNYGYTF.

The chain joins TRBV19 to TRBJ1-5; D gene unclear. CDR1 is LNHDA and CDR2 is SQIVND in the germline V gene (reference sequence). V was shortened by 5 bases and J by 4 bases, with 12 bases between the two germline ends. The CDR3 spans 14 residues. DNA for the CDR3: TGTGCCAGTAGTTTCCGGGAGATGAATCAGCCCCAGCATTTT. Amino acid sequence: CASSFREMNQPQHF.

The chain joins TRBV25-1 to TRBJ1-4; TRBD1 aligns across 7 bases. Germline trimming cut 6 bases from V and 3 bases from J; bases unmatched to any gene: 10. This CDR3 comprises 16 residues. The germline CDR1 and CDR2 sequences are MGHDK and SYGVNS. The CDR3 DNA reads as TGTGCCAGCAGAGGACAGGTTCGTGCGGCTAATGAAAAACTGTTTTTT. Amino acids: CASRGQVRAANEKLFF.

The chain carries TRBV9 and TRBJ2-7, with D hard to call. CDR1 is SGDLS, CDR2 YYNGEE, per germline. Trimming removed 0 bases at V and 6 bases at J, with 13 bases between. The CDR3 consists of 14 residues. This chain's CDR3 is CASSVGGVLREQYF. CDR3 in DNA: TGTGCCAGCAGCGTAGGAGGAGTCCTCCGCGAGCAGTACTTC.

V usage is TRBV19 and J usage is TRBJ2-1; maybe TRBD1 (5 bases). Germline loops: CDR1 LNHDA, CDR2 SQIVND (reference sequence). The CDR3 spans 16 residues. Trimming took 3 bases from V and 2 from J, leaving 14 bases between them. This CDR3 is CASSISGQKAYNEQFF. The CDR3 nucleotides are TGTGCCAGTAGTATTTCCGGACAAAAAGCCTACAATGAGCAGTTCTTC. Full variable domain (remainder filled in from reference TRBV19 and TRBJ2-1): DGGITQSPKYLFRKEGQNVTLSCEQNLNHDAMYWYRQDPGQGLRLIYYSQIVNDFQKGDIAEGYSVSREKKESFPLTVTSAQKNPTAFYLCASSISGQKAYNEQFFGPGTRLTVL.

The gene calls are TRBV9 and TRBJ1-2, with 7 bases that match TRBD1. Germline V gene data show CDR1 as SGDLS and CDR2 as YYNGEE. Losses at the gene ends were 8 bases for V and 3 bases for J; bases not matched to a gene: 7. This CDR3 comprises 13 residues. CDR3 residues: CASNTGEDYGYTF. The DNA for the CDR3 is TGTGCCAGTAACACAGGGGAGGACTATGGCTACACCTTC.

The rearrangement links TRBV6-2 or TRBV6-3 to TRBJ2-4; TRBD2 is a possible D gene (5 bases). V lost 0 bases, J lost 8 bases, and 14 bases lay in between. Germline-derived CDR1 and CDR2 are MNHEY and SVGEGT. This CDR3 is 15 amino acids long. The CDR3 loop reads CASSYSRGSADIQYF. Here the CDR3 DNA reads TGTGCCAGCAGTTACTCGAGAGGGAGTGCTGACATTCAGTACTTC.

As regards this clone: This may stem from a read error, because a much larger clone lies one nucleotide away. The V and J genes are TRBV5-4 and TRBJ2-3, with 11 bases fitting TRBD2. This CDR3 is built from 15 residues. V shed 3 bases, J shed 1 base, and the junction held 1 base outside the gene matches. Germline assignment: CDR1 SGHNT and CDR2 YYREEE (reference sequence). The CDR3 sequence: CASSSGLAGTDTQYF. For the CDR3, the DNA is TGTGCCAGCAGCTCGGGACTAGCGGGCACAGATACGCAGTATTTT.

The chain has TRBV3-1 (or the pseudogene TRBV3-2) and TRBJ2-7; D is perhaps TRBD2 (5 bases). V was pared by 1 base and J by 7 bases, with 11 bases between. Germline assignment: CDR1 LGHDT and CDR2 YNNKEL (reference sequence). CDR3 size: 13 residues. The CDR3 region is CASSQVGGFEQYF. The CDR3 DNA reads TGTGCCAGCAGCCAAGTTGGCGGGTTTGAGCAGTACTTC.

In this sample, this clone turned up a few times. J is TRBJ1-5 and V is TRBV28; D perhaps matches TRBD1 (6 bases). V lost 7 bases to trimming and J lost 3 bases, with 19 bases between them. CDR3 size: 16 residues. CDR1 MDHEN and CDR2 SYDVKM come from the germline V gene. CDR3 sequence reads: CASTLWGGRINQPQHF. CDR3 coding DNA: TGTGCCAGCACCCTCTGGGGGGGGCGGATCAATCAGCCCCAGCATTTT.

This clone was picked up a small number of times. V usage is TRBV11-2 and J usage is TRBJ2-2, with 10 bases lining up with TRBD2. V gave up 5 bases and J gave up 4 bases; unmatched junction bases: 7. The CDR3 sequence is 16 residues long. From germline, CDR1 is SGHAT and CDR2 FQNNGV. The CDR3 reads CASSPGTSVGTGELFF. The CDR3 bases are TGTGCCAGCAGCCCCGGGACTAGCGTTGGCACCGGGGAGCTGTTTTTT. The variable domain in full, completed from reference TRBV11-2 and TRBJ2-2, reads EAGVAQSPRYKIIEKRQSVAFWCNPISGHATLYWYQQILGQGPKLLIQFQNNGVVDDSQLPKDRFSAERLKGVDSTLKIQPAKLEDSAVYLCASSPGTSVGTGELFFGEGSRLTVL.

J is TRBJ2-4 and V is TRBV14; a weak D match, TRBD2 (6 bases). The CDR3 is 12 amino acids. Germline V gene data show CDR1 as SGHDN and CDR2 as FVKESK. Trimming pared 1 base from V and 8 bases from J, leaving 6 bases between. The CDR3 sequence: CASSQGGDIQYF. The CDR3 DNA is TGTGCCAGCAGCCAAGGGGGGGACATTCAGTACTTC.

Only one count was recorded for this clone. The chain employs TRBV5-1 and TRBJ2-7, with D perhaps matching TRBD2 (5 bases). The CDR3 sequence is 13 residues long. V lost 2 bases, J lost 0 bases, and 6 bases lay in between. The germline gives CDR1 SGHRS, CDR2 YFSETQ. CDR3 coding DNA: TGCGCCAGCAGCTTCGGGGACTCCTACGAGCAGTACTTC. It specifies CASSFGDSYEQYF.

This clone was seen a handful of times. This chain connects TRBV5-6 to TRBJ2-7; perhaps TRBD1 as D (5 bases). Germline V gene data show CDR1 as SGHDT and CDR2 as YYEEEE. Trimming stripped 5 bases from V and 2 bases from J, with 17 bases between. The length of the CDR3 is 15 residues. The CDR3 reads CASSTQGLNPYEQYF. The CDR3 DNA follows: TGTGCCAGCAGTACCCAGGGCCTTAATCCCTACGAGCAGTACTTC.